This T cell receptor (beta chain) stems from a study of T-cell reconstitution after alpha-beta-depleted transplantation in children (dated by TCRdb to 2016 to 2018). General notes on the study: T-cell immune reconstitution after TCRalphabeta/CD19-depleted allogeneic hematopoietic cell transplantation in children was quantitatively tracked in the study by means of TCR repertoire profiling.

About this clonotype: Which antigen it targets is not known. No clone much larger than this one lies a single base away; base qualities are absent.

The V end gives up 3 bases and the J end 5 bases, leaving 10 bases in the junction not matched to a gene. From cysteine to phenylalanine, the CDR3 is 16 amino acids long. Here the CDR3 DNA is all that survives: 48 bases in frame from base 1. CDR1 and CDR2, looked up from the germline V gene, are SGHDT and YYEEEE. The library was built by means of PCR. Sequencing relied on an Illumina HiSeq 2500. TCR libraries were prepared with molecular barcoding, using unique molecular identifiers to normalize TCRbeta repertoire quantification. The raw public reads went through TCRdb reprocessing: fastp at Q25, MiXCR clone calling, in-frame beta chains kept. A single entry per CDR3 protein holds the most common genes and DNA from its merged rows. The sample yields 440,000 or so distinct CDR3 sequences; 11% were counted once. The ten largest account for 4.5% to 7% of the sample.

The sequence links TRBV5-6 to TRBJ2-5, and TRBD2 aligns with 10 junction nucleotides. This receptor was obtained from a human donor who donated a stem cell graft to a child with acute myeloid leukemia. The source was PBMCs from the stem cell graft donor, collected from the stem cell graft. The CDR3 region has the sequence CASSSVAGGPGETQYF. The nucleotide sequence reads TGTGCCAGCAGCTCGGTAGCGGGAGGTCCGGGGGAGACCCAGTACTTC.